Only a few counts were recorded for the clone carrying this T cell receptor (beta chain). Antigen: not known. The sample belongs to a study of PD-L1 blockade in urothelial cancer. Looking at the study overall: Once treatment had started, blood was analyzed at 3 weeks (second dose) and again at 6 weeks.

Spiking of synthetic TCR analog templates was performed in each PCR. Libraries were prepared by immunoSEQ multiplex PCR; TCRdb keeps only in-frame clonotypes and omits some of them. This table holds 130,000 or so clones, roughly 83% found once. As for time point: pretreatment peripheral blood. Overall study findings and caveats: Pretreatment TCR clonality in blood under the median foretold superior survival.

V was pared by 7 bases and J by 9 bases, with 8 bases of the junction left unmatched. In germline, CDR1 is LNHDA, CDR2 SQIVND (reference sequence). CDR3 size: 13 residues. This chain uses TRBV19 with TRBJ2-1; the match to TRBD1 covers 8 bases. Sample: PBMCs, taken around atezolizumab (anti-PD-L1) treatment. This TCR came from a man aged 50 to 60 with urothelial cancer. The CDR3 here is CASKGQGAGEQFF. For the CDR3, the DNA is TGTGCCAGTAAGGGGCAGGGGGCGGGTGAGCAGTTCTTC.